Listed below are T cell receptor beta chains from one sample, sequenced in a study of siplizumab effects on memory and regulatory T cells. Assay used: immunoSEQ multiplex PCR; TCRdb lists only in-frame clones, some missing. The sample records 110,000 or so clones, under 95% being singletons. The specimen sequenced was CD4+ T cells sorted from blood. The receptors here all came from a human donor in good health. Both conserved end residues are part of each CDR3. The order of the fields is J gene, V gene, D gene, clone size, CDR3 DNA, CDR3 protein. D genes are given only for firm matches. The size of a clone is reported for some rows only, either as once, few or many, or as a class for expanded clones.

>TRBJ1-2|TRBV18|NA|NA
TGTGCCAGCTCACCAAATAAGGGTGACTATGGCTACACCTTC
CASSPNKGDYGYTF
>TRBJ2-7|TRBV6-5|NA|NA
TGTGCCAGCAGTCAGACAAAATCCGAGCAGTACTTC
CASSQTKSEQYF
>TRBJ2-7|TRBV21-1|NA|NA
TGTGCCAGCAGAGATGAAAAGGGGTCCTACGAGCAGTACTTC
CASRDEKGSYEQYF
>TRBJ2-1|TRBV7-3|TRBD2|NA
TGTGCCAGCAGCTCGCAACTAGCGGGAGGCTACAATGAGCAGTTCTTC
CASSSQLAGGYNEQFF
>TRBJ2-5|TRBV7-8|TRBD2|NA
TGTGCCAGCAGCTTAGCGGCCAGCGGGGGCCGGGAGACCCAGTACTTC
CASSLAASGGRETQYF
>TRBJ2-1|TRBV5-1|NA|NA
TGCGCCAGCAGCCCGGGGTTGGAGGATCAGTTCTTC
CASSPGLEDQFF
>TRBJ1-2|TRBV4-2|NA|NA
TGTGCCAGCAGCCAAGATGGAGGTCTGGGGTCGGCCTATGGCTACACCTTC
CASSQDGGLGSAYGYTF
>TRBJ2-4|TRBV5-5|TRBD2|NA
TGTGCCAGCAGCTTGCTAGCGGGAGGGTTGAGAGACATTCAGTACTTC
CASSLLAGGLRDIQYF
>TRBJ1-2|TRBV5-5|TRBD1|NA
TGTGCCAGCAGCAGCGGGACAGGGGATGGCTACACCTTC
CASSSGTGDGYTF
>TRBJ1-5|TRBV7-9|NA|NA
TGTGCCAGCAGCTTTCATAGCAATCAGCCCCAGCATTTT
CASSFHSNQPQHF
>TRBJ1-3|TRBV19|NA|once
TGTGCCAGTAGTGGCTCCCCGGGCGGTTGGAGCTCTGGAAACACCATATATTTT
CASSGSPGGWSSGNTIYF
>TRBJ2-2|TRBV25-1|NA|NA
TGTGCCAGCAGTGAATGGGGCAGGGTTAACACCGGGGAGCTGTTTTTT
CASSEWGRVNTGELFF
>TRBJ2-6|TRBV21-1|NA|NA
TGTGCCAGCAGCAAAAGTCGCAGGCCTGGGGCCAACGTCCTGACTTTC
CASSKSRRPGANVLTF
>TRBJ2-2|TRBV2|NA|NA
TGTGCCAGCATTGGGGAATTGGCCGGGGAGCTGTTTTTT
CASIGELAGELFF
>TRBJ2-5|TRBV9|TRBD2|NA
TGTGCCAGCAGCGCGGGACTAGCGGGAGAGACCCAGTACTTC
CASSAGLAGETQYF
>TRBJ1-5|TRBV6-1|NA|NA
TGTGCCAGCGATGAACTATTACAGAGCAATCAGCCCCAGCATTTT
CASDELLQSNQPQHF
>TRBJ1-2|TRBV6-5|TRBD1|NA
TGTGCCAGCAGTCTGACAGGGCCCTATGGCTACACCTTC
CASSLTGPYGYTF
>TRBJ1-1|TRBV11-3|NA|NA
TGTGCCAGCAGCCAGGCGATGAACACTGAAGCTTTCTTT
CASSQAMNTEAFF
>TRBJ1-2|TRBV29-1|NA|few
TGCAGCGTTGTCGCAGGGGCCTATGGCTACACCTTC
CSVVAGAYGYTF
>TRBJ1-4|TRBV19|NA|once
TGTGCCAGTAGTACCCCGGGACTGGGATACGAAAAACTGTTTTTT
CASSTPGLGYEKLFF
>TRBJ2-3|TRBV9|NA|NA
TGTGCCAGCAGCGTCGCAGCCTCAGATACGCAGTATTTT
CASSVAASDTQYF
>TRBJ1-2|TRBV7-2|NA|NA
TGTGCCAGCAGCTTAGCGGGGCAGAGCTATGGCTACACCTTC
CASSLAGQSYGYTF